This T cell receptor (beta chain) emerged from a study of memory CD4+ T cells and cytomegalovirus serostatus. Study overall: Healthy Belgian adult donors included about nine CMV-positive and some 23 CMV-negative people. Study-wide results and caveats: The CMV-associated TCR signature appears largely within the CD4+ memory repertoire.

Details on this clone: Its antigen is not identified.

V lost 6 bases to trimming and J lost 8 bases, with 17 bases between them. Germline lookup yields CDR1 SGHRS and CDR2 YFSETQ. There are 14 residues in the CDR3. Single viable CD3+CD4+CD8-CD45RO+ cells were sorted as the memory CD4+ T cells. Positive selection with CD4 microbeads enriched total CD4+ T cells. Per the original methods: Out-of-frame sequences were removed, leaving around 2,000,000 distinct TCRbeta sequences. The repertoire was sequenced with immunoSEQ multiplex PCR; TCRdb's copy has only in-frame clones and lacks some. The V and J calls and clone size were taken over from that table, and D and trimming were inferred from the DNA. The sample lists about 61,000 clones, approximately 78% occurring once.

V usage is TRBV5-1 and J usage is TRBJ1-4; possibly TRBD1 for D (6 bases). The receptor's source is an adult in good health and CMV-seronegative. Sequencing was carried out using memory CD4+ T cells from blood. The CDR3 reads CASTRGGAEEKLFF. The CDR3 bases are TGCGCCAGCACCCGGGGGGGGGCGGAAGAAAAACTGTTTTTT.